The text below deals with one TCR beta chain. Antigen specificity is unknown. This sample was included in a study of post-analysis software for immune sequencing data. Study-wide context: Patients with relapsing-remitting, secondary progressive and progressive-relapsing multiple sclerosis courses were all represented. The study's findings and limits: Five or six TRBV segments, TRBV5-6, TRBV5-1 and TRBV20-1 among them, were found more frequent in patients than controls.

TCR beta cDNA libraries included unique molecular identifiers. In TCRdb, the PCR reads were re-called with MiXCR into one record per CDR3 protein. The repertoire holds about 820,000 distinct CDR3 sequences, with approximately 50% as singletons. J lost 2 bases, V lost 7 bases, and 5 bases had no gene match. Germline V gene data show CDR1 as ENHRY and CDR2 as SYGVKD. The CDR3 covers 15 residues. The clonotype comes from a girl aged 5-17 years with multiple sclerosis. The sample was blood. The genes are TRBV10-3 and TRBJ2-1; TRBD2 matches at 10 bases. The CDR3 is CAINAGTSAYNEQFF. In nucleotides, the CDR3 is TGTGCCATCAATGCCGGGACTAGCGCCTACAATGAGCAGTTCTTC.